Shown below are 24 T cell receptor beta chains from a single sample sequenced in a study of CD8+CD57+ T cells in acquired aplastic anemia. CDR3 and TCR beta VDJ profiling relied on genomic DNA as the template. TCRdb passed the reads through MiXCR, listing each CDR3 protein once. Of 400,000 to 500,000 distinct CDR3 sequences listed, roughly 68% are singletons. The specimen was sorted CD4+, CD8+, or CD8+CD57+ T cells (not recorded which) from PBMCs. Receptors were obtained from a human donor in good health, serving as a control.

The rearrangement joins TRBV29-1 to TRBJ2-1; D not certain. The CDR3 runs to 10 residues. The V end lost 3 bases, the J end lost 5 bases, and 2 bases lay between the germline ends. Germline CDR1 and CDR2: SQVTM and ANQGSEA. CDR3 bases: TGCAGCGTTGATGACAATGAGCAGTTCTTC. Translating gives CSVDDNEQFF.

This chain links TRBV7-6 with TRBJ2-7; the D is unclear. CDR3 length: 13 amino acids. Germline CDR1 reads SGHVS; CDR2 reads FNYEAQ. With 11 bases removed from V and 7 bases from J, the gap between germline ends came to 21 bases. CDR3 nucleotide sequence: TGTGCCTGCCACCGCTTCCCTCAGGATGAGCAGTACTTC. Amino acid sequence: CACHRFPQDEQYF.

Comments on this clonotype: Because it lacks the conserved phenylalanine or tryptophan at the end, this CDR3 is likely a read error. The chain carries TRBV7-9 and TRBJ1-2; D is perhaps TRBD1 (5 bases). The CDR3 contains 13 residues. Per germline, CDR1 SEHNR and CDR2 FQNEAQ (reference sequence). The CDR3 here is CASSLAGAYGYTY. The CDR3 nucleotides read TGTGCCAGCAGCTTGGCCGGGGCGTATGGATACACCTAC.

In this sample, this clonotype turned up once. The V and J genes are TRBV5-1 and TRBJ1-1; no definite D call. V was cut by 4 bases and J by 10 bases, with 17 bases left in between. Per germline, CDR1 SGHRS and CDR2 YFSETQ. The CDR3 consists of 13 residues. CDR3 region: CASSTDGISGAFF. CDR3 bases: TGCGCCAGCAGCACCGACGGTATCTCTGGAGCTTTCTTT.

This chain uses TRBV5-1 with TRBJ2-2, with 7 bases lining up with TRBD2. Germline assignment: CDR1 SGHRS and CDR2 YFSETQ. Trimming took 0 bases from V and 7 from J; bases not matched to a gene: 6. The CDR3 extends over 15 amino acids. The CDR3 protein is CASSLEASGYGELFF. The DNA for the CDR3 is TGCGCCAGCAGCTTGGAAGCTAGCGGTTACGGGGAGCTGTTTTTT.

In regard to this clonotype: At one boundary the junction diverges from the germline segment, which might be a read error. The rearrangement links TRBV7-8 to TRBJ1-1; no definite D call. CDR1 and CDR2 (germline): SGHVS, FQNEAQ. CDR3 length: 12 amino acids. The CDR3 nucleotides read TGTGCCAGCAGAATAGCCAACACCGAAGCTTACTTC. Translated: CASRIANTEAYF.

The rearrangement joins TRBV7-2 to TRBJ2-3; maybe TRBD1 (6 bases). The germline gives CDR1 SGHTA, CDR2 FQGNSA. V lost 4 bases, J lost 12 bases, and 26 bases lay in between. CDR3 length: 16 residues. As DNA, the CDR3 is TGTGCCAGCAGCTCGGAACAGGGATATGGCTACACCATCCAGTATTTT. Its protein product is CASSSEQGYGYTIQYF.

The genes are TRBV5-8 and TRBJ1-2; D gene uncertain. This CDR3 region has 13 residues. V was shortened by 5 bases and J by 6 bases, with 14 bases between the two germline ends. The germline CDR1 and CDR2 sequences are SGHTS and YDEGEE. The CDR3 DNA reads as TGTGCCAGCAGGGGCGGAGCGGCGGATGGCTACACCTTC. It yields the protein CASRGGAADGYTF.

There are many counts of this clonotype. The chain recombines TRBV30 with TRBJ1-5, with no clear D. The CDR3 has 13 residues. The V gene lost 1 base and the J gene lost 6 bases, with 10 bases spanning the gap. Per germline, CDR1 GTSNPN and CDR2 SVGIG (reference sequence). CDR3 protein: CAWSEMGRQPQHF. The DNA of the CDR3 is TGTGCCTGGAGTGAAATGGGTCGTCAGCCCCAGCATTTT.

Turning to this clonotype: An end of the junction differs from the germline gene, which may be a read error. The V gene is TRBV10-3, the J gene TRBJ1-5; D remains unclear. There are 13 residues in the CDR3. Germline CDR1 and CDR2: ENHRY and SYGVKD. The CDR3 sequence is CGIRAGMNQPQHF. CDR3 DNA sequence: TGTGGCATCCGCGCGGGGATGAATCAGCCCCAGCATTTT.

The CDR3 loop reads CSASGQGDYNEQFF. CDR3 bases: TGCAGTGCTAGCGGACAGGGCGACTACAATGAGCAGTTCTTC. The rearrangement links TRBV20-1 to TRBJ2-1; 8 nucleotides line up with TRBD1. This CDR3 region has 14 residues. Germline V gene lookup returns CDR1 DFQATT and CDR2 SNEGSKA (reference sequence). The ends lost 3 bases at V and 3 bases at J; junction bases unmatched: 4.

The chain recombines TRBV11-2 with TRBJ2-3; the D gene could be TRBD1 or TRBD2 (5 bases each). Deletions cut 0 bases from V and 6 bases from J, with 16 bases between. Germline assignment: CDR1 SGHAT and CDR2 FQNNGV. This CDR3 has 16 amino acids. The chain's CDR3 is CASSLDQTDWGDTQYF. The CDR3 DNA is TGTGCCAGCAGCTTAGATCAGACAGACTGGGGGGATACGCAGTATTTT.

This clonotype turned up a few times. A much larger clone differs from this one at a single base, so this may be a read error. This chain links TRBV9 with TRBJ2-3; tentatively, D is TRBD1 (8 bases). Trimming left V 10 bases short and J 8 bases short, with 23 bases between. Germline CDR1 SGDLS, CDR2 YYNGEE. The CDR3 has 14 residues. The CDR3 region is CAGTLGHRGGTQYF. CDR3 coding DNA: TGTGCCGGCACCCTAGGGCACAGGGGGGGTACGCAGTATTTT.

The chain has TRBV18 and TRBJ1-2, with TRBD1 identical over 10 bases. Looked up from germline, CDR1 is KGHSH and CDR2 is LQKENI. The V segment lost 5 bases and the J segment 7 bases; nucleotides outside the gene matches: 7. The CDR3 extends over 14 amino acids. The CDR3 nucleotides are TGTGCCAGCTCATGGACAGGGGGTCGCTTTGGCTACACCTTC. Encoded protein: CASSWTGGRFGYTF.

This clonotype was observed once. This may come from a read error, since a much larger clone is one base off. The chain carries TRBV20-1 and TRBJ1-5; 7 bases fit TRBD1. The CDR3 has 18 amino acids. From germline, CDR1 is DFQATT and CDR2 SNEGSKA (reference sequence). Trimming at V came to 6 bases and at J to 0 bases, leaving 17 bases not matched to a gene. CDR3 sequence: CSATPGAGGFNSNQPQHF. The CDR3 region has the DNA TGCAGTGCAACTCCCGGGGCAGGGGGATTCAATAGCAATCAGCCCCAGCATTTT.

The CDR3 here is CASSLGQGYTEAFF. The CDR3 DNA sequence: TGTGCCAGCAGCTTAGGACAGGGGTACACTGAAGCTTTCTTT. This chain joins TRBV5-8 and TRBJ1-1; TRBD1 matches 9 bases. Germline CDR1 is SGHTS and CDR2 is YDEGEE. Trimming at V came to 2 bases and at J to 3 bases, leaving 2 bases not matched to a gene. This CDR3 is built from 14 residues.

This clonotype was detected many times. The chain has TRBV11-2 and TRBJ2-1, with TRBD1 matching over 10 bases. CDR1 and CDR2 from the germline V gene are SGHAT and FQNNGV. The CDR3 has 15 residues. The junction had 9 bases not matched to a gene; V was cut back by 7 bases and J by 6 bases. This CDR3 reads CASTVDRGIGNEQFF. CDR3 DNA: TGTGCCAGCACCGTGGACAGGGGGATCGGCAATGAGCAGTTCTTC.

A note on this clonotype: One end of the junction is discordant with germline, which a read error may explain. This rearrangement joins TRBV5-6 to TRBJ2-1; no definite D call. This CDR3 is built from 17 residues. Germline CDR1 SGHDT, CDR2 YYEEEE. The CDR3 DNA is TGTGCCAGTAGCTCTTCAAGGTACTTAAGCTCCTACAATGAGCAGTTCTTC. Protein sequence: CASSSSRYLSSYNEQFF.

As for this clonotype: Just one base apart from a much larger clone, this may be a read error. V usage is TRBV30 and J usage is TRBJ1-2, with a weak D call TRBD1 (6 bases). The CDR3 consists of 13 residues. Per germline, CDR1 GTSNPN and CDR2 SVGIG (reference sequence). In nucleotides, the CDR3 is TGTGCCTGGGGTGTACGGGGGGGCGTCGGCTACACCTTC. It encodes CAWGVRGGVGYTF.

This clonotype was observed at least ten times. The CDR3 coding sequence is TGTGCCACCAGTGCCCTAGGGGACAGGGGAGAGTTCGAGCAGTACTTC. Its translation: CATSALGDRGEFEQYF. V is TRBV24-1 and J is TRBJ2-7, with TRBD1 identical over 10 bases. The CDR3 runs 16 residues. The V gene's germline CDR1 is KGHDR and CDR2 SFDVKD. V lost 5 bases to trimming and J lost 6 bases; unmatched junction nucleotides: 12.

CDR3 amino acids: CASSLNGNYGYTF. CDR3 nucleotide sequence: TGTGCCAGCAGTTTAAACGGAAACTATGGCTACACCTTC. The rearrangement joins TRBV12-3 or TRBV12-4 to TRBJ1-2; no reliable D call. V was shortened by 2 bases and J by 2 bases, with 6 bases between the two germline ends. This CDR3 has 13 residues.

The chain is built from TRBV27 and TRBJ1-2; D remains unclear. The CDR3 is made up of 13 amino acids. The germline CDR1 and CDR2 sequences are MNHEY and SMNVEV (reference sequence). Trimming shortened V by 5 bases and J by 5 bases, and 12 bases separated the two germline ends. This CDR3 reads CASSPPGGYGYTF. Here the CDR3 DNA reads TGTGCCAGCAGTCCCCCGGGCGGATATGGCTACACCTTC.

CDR3 sequence: CASSPPSGGGNTGFF. The CDR3 DNA follows: TGTGCCAGCAGCCCTCCCTCCGGGGGCGGCAACACCGGGTTTTTT. The V and J genes are TRBV7-9 and TRBJ2-2; D assignment may be TRBD1 or TRBD2 (6 bases each). The germline V gene has CDR1 SEHNR and CDR2 FQNEAQ (reference sequence). V gave up 5 bases and J gave up 16 bases, with 26 bases separating them. The length of the CDR3 is 15 residues.

The genes are TRBV7-3 and TRBJ1-2, with a tentative D call TRBD1 (5 bases). The germline V gene has CDR1 SGHTA and CDR2 FQGTGA. The CDR3 length is 13 residues. V lost 3 bases and J 13 bases, leaving 18 bases between the germline ends. DNA of the CDR3: TGTGCCAGCAGCTTGACGTCCGGGGGTAAGGGCACCTTC. Residues: CASSLTSGGKGTF.